This TCR beta chain was captured by sequencing in a study of molecular identifiers for immune sequencing clone quantification. On the study more broadly: RNA, taken in replicates from around 18,000 or 91,000 naive CD8 cells, was split five ways, with four sequenced.

Methods described previously, with TCR primers listed, were used for bulk TCR libraries. MiXCR was run by TCRdb on the PCR reads, yielding one entry per CDR3 protein. This table holds about 630,000 distinct CDR3 sequences, roughly 25% found once. Preparation of naive CD8 libraries involved roughly 18,000 to 1,100,000 sorted cells and 10%, 30% or 50% RNA. The CDR3 is 15 residues long. Germline V gene data show CDR1 as LNHDA and CDR2 as SQIVND (reference sequence). With V trimmed by 3 bases and J by 5 bases, 5 bases remained unmatched. This sequence was found in a human donor in good health. Some libraries in this study had Jurkat cell RNA spiked in. Sequences were obtained from naive CD8+ T cells from blood, with Jurkat cell RNA spiked in. Regarding subset: FACS-sorted CD8+CD4-CCR7+CD45RA+ naive T cells. The chain joins TRBV19 to TRBJ2-1; TRBD2 matches at 9 bases. The CDR3 loop reads CASSILAGFDNEQFF. As DNA, the CDR3 is TGTGCCAGTAGTATTCTAGCGGGATTTGACAATGAGCAGTTCTTC.